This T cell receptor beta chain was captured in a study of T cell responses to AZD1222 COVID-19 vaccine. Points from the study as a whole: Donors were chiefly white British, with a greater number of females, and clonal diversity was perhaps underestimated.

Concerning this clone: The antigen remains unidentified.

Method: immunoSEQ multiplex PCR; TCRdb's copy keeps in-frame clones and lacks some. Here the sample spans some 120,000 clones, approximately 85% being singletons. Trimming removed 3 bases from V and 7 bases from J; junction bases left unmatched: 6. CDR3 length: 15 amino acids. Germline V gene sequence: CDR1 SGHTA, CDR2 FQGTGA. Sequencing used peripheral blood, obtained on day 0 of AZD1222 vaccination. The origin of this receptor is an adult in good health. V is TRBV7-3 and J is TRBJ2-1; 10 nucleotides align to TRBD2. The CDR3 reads CASSFLAGVLNEQFF. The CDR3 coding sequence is TGTGCCAGCAGCTTTCTAGCGGGAGTTTTAAATGAGCAGTTCTTC.